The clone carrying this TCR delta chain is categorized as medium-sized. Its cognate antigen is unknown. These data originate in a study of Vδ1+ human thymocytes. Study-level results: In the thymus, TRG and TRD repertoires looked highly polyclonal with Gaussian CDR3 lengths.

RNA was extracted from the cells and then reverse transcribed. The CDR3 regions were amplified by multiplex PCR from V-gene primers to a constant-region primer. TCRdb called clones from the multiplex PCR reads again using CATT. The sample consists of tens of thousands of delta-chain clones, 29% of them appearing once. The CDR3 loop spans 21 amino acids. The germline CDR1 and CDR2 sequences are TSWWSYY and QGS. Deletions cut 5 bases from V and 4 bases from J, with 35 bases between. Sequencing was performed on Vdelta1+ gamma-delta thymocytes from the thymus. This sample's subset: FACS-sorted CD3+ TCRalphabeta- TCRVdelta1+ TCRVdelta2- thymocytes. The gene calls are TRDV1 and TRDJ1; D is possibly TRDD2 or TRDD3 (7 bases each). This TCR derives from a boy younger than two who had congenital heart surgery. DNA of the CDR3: TGTGCTCTTGGGCCTAAGCCTTCCTTTTCGTACTGGGGTCACTCGGGCGATAAACTCATCTTT. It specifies CALGPKPSFSYWGHSGDKLIF.